This T cell receptor (beta chain) was profiled in a study of blood T cell repertoires in COVID-19. Study-level background: Italy, Spain and the United States were the sources of the convalescent and acute COVID-19 samples. T cells, B-cell-depleted T cells, or PBMCs provided the cDNA or gDNA that served as material.

The germline CDR1 and CDR2 sequences are LNHDA and SQIVND (reference sequence). This CDR3 has 16 amino acids. V shed 3 bases and J shed 6 bases, with 17 bases lying between them. Original handling: Amplification from reference gene primers served as the basis for estimated nucleated cell counts. Data came from immunoSEQ multiplex PCR; TCRdb stores just in-frame clones and leaves some out. The V and J calls and clone size were taken over from that table, and D and trimming were inferred from the DNA. Among fewer than 250,000 clones, around 88% were seen once, and the ten largest hold about 7.4%. The sequenced sample was peripheral blood. V is TRBV19 and J is TRBJ1-4; D is unresolved. The sequence was collected from a woman between 45 and 65 years old with acute or convalescent COVID-19. CDR3 DNA: TGTGCCAGTAGTATCGGTATGAGCGGAGGGTATGAAAAACTGTTTTTT. Its translation is CASSIGMSGGYEKLFF. Complete variable domain (other parts from reference TRBV19 and TRBJ1-4): DGGITQSPKYLFRKEGQNVTLSCEQNLNHDAMYWYRQDPGQGLRLIYYSQIVNDFQKGDIAEGYSVSREKKESFPLTVTSAQKNPTAFYLCASSIGMSGGYEKLFFGSGTQLSVL.